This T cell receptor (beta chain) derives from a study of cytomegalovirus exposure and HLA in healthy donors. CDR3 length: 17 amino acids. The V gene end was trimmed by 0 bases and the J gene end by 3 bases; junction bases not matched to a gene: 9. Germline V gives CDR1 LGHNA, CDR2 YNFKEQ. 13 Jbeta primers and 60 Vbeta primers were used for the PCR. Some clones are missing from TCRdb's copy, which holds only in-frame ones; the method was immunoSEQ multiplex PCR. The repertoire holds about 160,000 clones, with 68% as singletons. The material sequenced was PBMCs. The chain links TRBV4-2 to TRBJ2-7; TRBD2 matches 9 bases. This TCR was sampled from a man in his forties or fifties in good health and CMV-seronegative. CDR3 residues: CASSQDQGRGGRYEQYF. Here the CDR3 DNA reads TGTGCCAGCAGCCAAGATCAAGGGCGGGGGGGCCGCTACGAGCAGTACTTC.